Presented here are 18 T cell receptor beta chains from one specimen sequenced in a study of blood T cells in healthy people across ages. PCR was performed a second time for about 6 to 11 cycles using a sample-barcoded 5' primer and a J-beta primer mix. TCRdb processed the 5' RACE reads anew with MiXCR; each CDR3 protein has one entry. This sample yields roughly 500,000 distinct CDR3 sequences, of which 25% to 30% are seen a single time; 15% to 20% belongs to the top ten. Input material: blood. Receptors were obtained from a woman in her sixties or seventies in good health.

The chain uses TRBV7-3 and TRBJ2-7; D gene ambiguous. Trimming left V 3 bases short and J 0 bases short, with 9 bases between. Germline assignment: CDR1 SGHTA and CDR2 FQGTGA. The CDR3 has 14 amino acids. CDR3 in amino acids: CASSLTHNSYEQYF. DNA of the CDR3: TGTGCCAGCAGCTTGACACATAACTCCTACGAGCAGTACTTC.

This chain connects TRBV3-1 to TRBJ2-1; maybe TRBD2 (6 bases). CDR1 is LGHDT, CDR2 YNNKEL, per germline (reference sequence). This CDR3 is 15 amino acids long. The germline V and J ends were trimmed by 0 bases and 6 bases, with 12 bases remaining between them. The CDR3 DNA is TGTGCCAGCAGCCAAGAGGGGGGATCTAGCAATGAGCAGTTCTTC. Its translation: CASSQEGGSSNEQFF.

V gene TRBV12-3 or TRBV12-4 combines with J gene TRBJ2-4, with D perhaps matching TRBD1 or TRBD2 (5 bases each). V shed 5 bases and J shed 0 bases, with 8 bases lying between them. This CDR3 spans 14 amino acids. The CDR3 here is CASSRGVAKNIQYF. The CDR3 region has the DNA TGTGCCAGCAGTAGGGGAGTAGCCAAAAACATTCAGTACTTC.

J is TRBJ2-4 and V is TRBV21-1; the table's TRBD1 call for D was not verified on the DNA. TRBV21-1 is marked as a pseudogene. The CDR3 consists of 14 residues. CDR3 nucleotides: TGTGCCAGCAGCACGGGATCGAATAAAAACATTCAGTACTTC. As protein: CASSTGSNKNIQYF.

This clonotype was seen more than once but under ten times. CDR3 loop: CASSTEDRAYSGELFF. The CDR3 DNA is TGTGCCAGCAGTACCGAGGACAGGGCCTACTCCGGGGAGCTGTTTTTT. The chain carries TRBV6-6 and TRBJ2-2; TRBD1 matches at 8 bases. Germline V gives CDR1 MNHNY, CDR2 SVGAGI (reference sequence). The CDR3 loop spans 16 amino acids. The V and J ends lost 5 bases and 6 bases, in that order; junction bases with no gene match: 11.

This clonotype was seen a handful of times. The chain is built from TRBV29-1 and TRBJ1-2, with 7 bases identical to TRBD1. The germline V gene has CDR1 SQVTM and CDR2 ANQGSEA. The CDR3 spans 15 residues. The junction had 12 bases not matched to a gene; V was cut back by 6 bases and J by 2 bases. The CDR3 reads CSVQGSPERNYGYTF. The CDR3 DNA is TGCAGCGTACAGGGGTCTCCCGAACGAAACTATGGCTACACCTTC. Full variable domain (rest looked up from reference TRBV29-1 and TRBJ1-2): SAVISQKPSRDICQRGTSLTIQCQVDSQVTMMFWYRQQPGQSLTLIATANQGSEATYESGFVIDKFPISRPNLTFSTLTVSNMSPEDSSIYLCSVQGSPERNYGYTFGSGTRLTVV.

The sample holds many counts of this clonotype. The chain employs TRBV4-1 and TRBJ1-4; 10 nucleotides line up with TRBD1. The CDR3 runs 14 residues. Germline assignment: CDR1 MGHRA and CDR2 YSYEKL. The V and J ends lost 6 bases and 7 bases, in that order; junction bases with no gene match: 5. CDR3 sequence reads: CASSRQGAGEKLFF. Written as DNA, the CDR3 is TGCGCCAGCAGTCGACAGGGGGCTGGTGAAAAACTGTTTTTT.

There are a few counts of this clonotype. This chain connects TRBV5-1 to TRBJ2-7; 8 bases align to TRBD1. The germline CDR1 and CDR2 sequences are SGHRS and YFSETQ. Trimming at V came to 2 bases and at J to 5 bases, leaving 9 bases not matched to a gene. This CDR3 has 15 amino acids. This chain's CDR3 is CASSLLPGQAHEQYF. For the CDR3, the DNA is TGCGCCAGCAGCTTACTTCCGGGACAGGCGCACGAGCAGTACTTC.

This clonotype was observed a handful of times. The CDR3 sequence: CASTNSYLGRGRETQYF. The DNA of the CDR3 is TGTGCCAGTACCAATAGCTACCTAGGCAGGGGGCGAGAGACCCAGTACTTC. The chain recombines TRBV19 with TRBJ2-5, with 8 bases matching TRBD1. Looked up from germline, CDR1 is LNHDA and CDR2 is SQIVND (reference sequence). V lost 7 bases, J lost 4 bases, and 17 bases stayed unmatched. The CDR3 totals 17 residues.

This clonotype has a handful of counts. The V call is TRBV30, the J call TRBJ1-4; 7 nucleotides agree with TRBD1. Trimming took 3 bases from V and 0 from J; bases not matched to a gene: 7. Germline CDR1 GTSNPN, CDR2 SVGIG (reference sequence). The CDR3 covers 16 residues. DNA of the CDR3: TGTGCCTGGAGCCCGGGACAGAGTCCAACTAATGAAAAACTGTTTTTT. This gives the protein CAWSPGQSPTNEKLFF.

The table lists this clonotype with a few counts. The V call is TRBV20-1, the J call TRBJ2-5; 7 bases are shared with TRBD1. The assigned J gene may be wrong: the sequence end matches TRBJ2-7 better. The CDR3 length is 15 residues. Germline CDR1 and CDR2: DFQATT and SNEGSKA (reference sequence). CDR3 protein: CSADDRDARGYEQYF. The CDR3, as DNA: TGCAGTGCTGACGACAGGGACGCTAGGGGCTACGAGCAGTACTTC.

This clonotype was seen more than once but under ten times. The chain joins TRBV21-1 to TRBJ2-5. TRBV21-1 is annotated as a pseudogene. This CDR3 has 14 amino acids. This CDR3 is CASTNRTVQETQYF. CDR3 DNA sequence: TGTGCCAGCACCAATCGGACGGTTCAAGAGACCCAGTACTTC.

The gene calls are TRBV12-3 or TRBV12-4 and TRBJ1-5; maybe TRBD1 (5 bases). Between the trimmed V and J ends, which lost 4 bases and 7 bases, there was a span of 11 bases. The CDR3 has 13 amino acids. CDR3 in amino acids: CASSSTGPQPQHF. The CDR3 nucleotides read TGTGCCAGCAGTTCAACAGGTCCCCAGCCCCAGCATTTT.

V gene TRBV29-1 combines with J gene TRBJ1-2; 12 bases are a match to TRBD1. V lost 7 bases, J lost 6 bases, and 6 bases stayed unmatched. The CDR3 is made up of 13 amino acids. Looked up from germline, CDR1 is SQVTM and CDR2 is ANQGSEA. The CDR3 DNA is TGCAGCGGGGGACAGGGGGCTTGGAATGGCTACACCTTC. It yields the protein CSGGQGAWNGYTF.

This clonotype was seen more than once but under ten times. The CDR3 region is CASRVQGRNTGELFF. CDR3 coding DNA: TGCGCCAGCCGGGTTCAGGGGAGGAACACCGGGGAGCTGTTTTTT. The V gene is TRBV5-1, the J gene TRBJ2-2; a weak D match, TRBD1 (6 bases). CDR1 SGHRS and CDR2 YFSETQ come from the germline V gene. This CDR3 is built from 15 residues. V was clipped by 7 bases and J by 1 base, with 14 bases between them.

This clonotype has more than one count but fewer than ten. The chain is built from TRBV15 and TRBJ1-5; D is undetermined. The germline V gene encodes CDR1 LNHNV and CDR2 YYDKDF (reference sequence). Deletions cut 0 bases from V and 5 bases from J, with 11 bases between. The CDR3 spans 15 residues. The CDR3 bases are TGTGCCACCAGCAGAGAACTGATCGGGGATCAGCCCCAGCATTTT. Its translation: CATSRELIGDQPQHF.

The rearrangement uses TRBV20-1 and TRBJ2-7; D might be TRBD2 (5 bases). Trimming took off 0 bases at V and 6 bases at J, with 15 bases between the two ends. This CDR3 has 14 amino acids. Per the germline V gene, CDR1 is DFQATT and CDR2 is SNEGSKA (reference sequence). The CDR3 reads CSARDLGRITEQYF. CDR3 nucleotides: TGCAGTGCTAGAGATCTGGGGAGAATCACCGAGCAGTACTTC.

A remark on this clonotype: Since the CDR3 does not end with the conserved phenylalanine or tryptophan, this likely comes from a read error. The chain is built from TRBV28 and TRBJ1-4; 10 bases align to TRBD1. This CDR3 has 16 amino acids. Germline trimming cut 4 bases from V and 8 bases from J; bases unmatched to any gene: 10. Germline CDR1 MDHEN, CDR2 SYDVKM. In DNA form, the CDR3 reads TGTGCCAGCAGTTCGTACACCGGGACAGGGGACGAAAAACTGTTTCTT. Residues: CASSSYTGTGDEKLFL.